This T cell receptor beta chain was recorded in a study of Ad26.COV2.S vaccination and SARS-CoV-2 variants. Study as a whole: In the COV1001 trial, the donor was in the Ad26.COV2.S arm.

The V end lost 1 base, the J end lost 3 bases, and 18 bases lay between the germline ends. This CDR3 region has 17 residues. Germline lookup yields CDR1 SGHAT and CDR2 FQNNGV. Findings of the study overall: People given the vaccine had a wider spike-specific TCR breadth than placebo recipients did. The TCR breadth and depth analyses may have understated or missed part of the total T cell responses.

Concerning this clone: Its antigen is not known.

Sequenced by immunoSEQ multiplex PCR; TCRdb stores in-frame clones only, minus some. The sample includes over 350,000 clones, 80% to 90% of them seen just once. The treatment here: some 19 received Ad26.COV2.S at low or high dose, single or two shots; about 5 received placebo; per-sample allocation not given. Repertoires come from day 63 after the first vaccine or placebo injection. Sequencing used peripheral blood, obtained in a trial of Ad26.COV2.S vaccine versus placebo. V gene TRBV11-2 combines with J gene TRBJ1-1; D remains ambiguous. This TCR derives from a person aged 18 to 65 who received the Ad26.COV2.S COVID-19 vaccine or a placebo. The DNA of the CDR3 is TGTGCCAGCAGCTTAGTTTCTTTTGGAAGGGCCCACACTGAAGCTTTCTTT. It translates to CASSLVSFGRAHTEAFF.